Sequencing of this T cell receptor (beta chain) was carried out in a study of T cell repertoires in cytomegalovirus infection. Looking at the study overall: Both a matching HLA type and CMV infection were indicated by public TCR beta signatures. Study observations and caveats: CMV carriers having the relevant HLA were flagged by cumulative public TCR beta family frequency. Dominating the ex vivo response were HLA-C-restricted CMV-specific TCR beta clonotypes.

TCRdb re-analysed the reads in MiXCR, keeping a single row per CDR3 protein. The data hold around 450,000 distinct CDR3 sequences, with about 11% observed a single time. There are many counts of this clonotype. Antigen: not known. The clonotype was recovered from a human donor in good health (CMV status not recorded). Some clones in this sample may be carry-over from other donors' samples. The sample was PBMCs.

CDR3 coding DNA: TGTGCCAGCAGCTTTTTCGGGGTCCACAATGAGCAGTTCTTC. Translated: CASSFFGVHNEQFF. The chain couples TRBV5-6 to TRBJ2-1; possibly TRBD2 for D (5 bases). Germline CDR1 SGHDT, CDR2 YYEEEE. CDR3 size: 14 residues. V dropped 2 bases and J dropped 5 bases, with 11 bases sitting between them.